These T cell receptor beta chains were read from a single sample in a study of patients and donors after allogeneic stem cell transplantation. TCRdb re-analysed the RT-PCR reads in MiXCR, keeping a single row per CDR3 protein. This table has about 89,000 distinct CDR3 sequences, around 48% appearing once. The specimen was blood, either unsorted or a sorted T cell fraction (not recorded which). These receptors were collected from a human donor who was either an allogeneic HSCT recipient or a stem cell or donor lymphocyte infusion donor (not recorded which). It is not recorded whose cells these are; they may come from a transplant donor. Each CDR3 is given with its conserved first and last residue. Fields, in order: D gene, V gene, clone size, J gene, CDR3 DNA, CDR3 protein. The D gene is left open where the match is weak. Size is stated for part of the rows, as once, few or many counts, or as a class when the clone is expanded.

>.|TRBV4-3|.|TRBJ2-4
TGCGCCAGCAGCCAAGAGGTCTTACTAGCCAAAAACATTCAGTACTTC
CASSQEVLLAKNIQYF
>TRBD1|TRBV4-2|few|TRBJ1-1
TGTGCCAGCAGCCAAGTGTGGGACAGCCCGATGAACACTGAAGCTTTCTTT
CASSQVWDSPMNTEAFF
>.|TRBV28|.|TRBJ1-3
TGTGCCAGCAGTGTCGGTCAGACCTCTGGAAACACCATATATTTT
CASSVGQTSGNTIYF
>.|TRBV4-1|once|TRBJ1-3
TGCGCCAGCAGCAAGAGAAAGGGGGGACTTAGCTCTGGAAACACCATATATTTT
CASSKRKGGLSSGNTIYF
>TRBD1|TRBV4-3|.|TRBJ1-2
TGCGCCAGCAGCCAAATGGCTGGGACAGTCTTCTATGGCTACACCTTC
CASSQMAGTVFYGYTF
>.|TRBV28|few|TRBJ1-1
TGTGCCAGCACTCCCTCAGGGAGTTGGACTGAAGCTTTCTTT
CASTPSGSWTEAFF
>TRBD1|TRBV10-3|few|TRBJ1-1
TGTGCCATCAGTCTAGGACAGGGGGCCCCGAACACTGAAGCTTTCTTT
CAISLGQGAPNTEAFF
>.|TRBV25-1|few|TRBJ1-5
TGTGCCAGCAGTGAATATCCCGATCAGCCCCAGCATTTT
CASSEYPDQPQHF
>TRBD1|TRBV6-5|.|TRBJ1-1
TGTGCCAGCAGTTATACCTACAGGGGCACAGGAAGAAACACTGAAGCTTTCTTT
CASSYTYRGTGRNTEAFF
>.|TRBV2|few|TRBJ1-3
TGTGCCAGCAGTGAACCGCGGGAGGTGTCAAGAAACACCATATATTTT
CASSEPREVSRNTIYF
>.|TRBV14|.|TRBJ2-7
TGTGCCAGCAGCCACGGCAGGGCCGCCGAGCAGTACTTC
CASSHGRAAEQYF
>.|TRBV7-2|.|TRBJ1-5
TGTGCCAGCAGTTTCCGCAGACAGGACAATCAGCCCCAGCATTTT
CASSFRRQDNQPQHF
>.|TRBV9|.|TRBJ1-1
TGTGCCAGCAGCGTAATGTGGAACACTGAAGCTTTCTTT
CASSVMWNTEAFF
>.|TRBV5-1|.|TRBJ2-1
TGCGCCAGCAGCGTAGACAGACCCAATGAGCAGTTCTTC
CASSVDRPNEQFF
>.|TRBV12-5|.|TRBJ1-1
TGTGCTAGTGGTTCCCCTCGGAAGGGAGGGCTGAACACTGAAGCTTTCTTT
CASGSPRKGGLNTEAFF
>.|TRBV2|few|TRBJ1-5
TGTGCCAGCAGTGAAATCAGGGACGCGGCACCAAATCAGCCCCAGCATTTT
CASSEIRDAAPNQPQHF
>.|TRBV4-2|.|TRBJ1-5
TGTGCCAGCAGCCAAGCCGCAGGGATTTATAATAGCAATCAGCCCCAGCATTTT
CASSQAAGIYNSNQPQHF
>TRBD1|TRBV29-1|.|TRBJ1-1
TGCAGCGTTGACTCGGGACAGTACGGGCGGCAAGCGCTCTTT
CSVDSGQYGRQALF
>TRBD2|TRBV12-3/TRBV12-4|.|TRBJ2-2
TGTGCCAGCAGTTCACAAGCGGGAGGAGGTACCGGGGAGCTGTTTTTT
CASSSQAGGGTGELFF
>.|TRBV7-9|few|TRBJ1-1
TGTGCCAGCAGCCCGAGACTAGGACAGAGGAACACTGAAGCTTTCTTT
CASSPRLGQRNTEAFF
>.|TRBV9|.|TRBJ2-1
TGTGCCAGCAGCGTAGTAGTAAGGAGCGGAGATTACAATGAGCAGTTCTTC
CASSVVVRSGDYNEQFF
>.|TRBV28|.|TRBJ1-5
TGTGCCAGCATGCTAACAGAGGGTGGTTGGGGGCCCCAGCATTTT
CASMLTEGGWGPQHF
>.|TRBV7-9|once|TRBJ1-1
TGTGCCAGCAGCTCCGAGGCCCCGATCGGGGCTTTCTTT
CASSSEAPIGAFF
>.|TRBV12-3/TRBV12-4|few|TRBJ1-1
TGTGCCAGCAGTTTAGCCCCGAACACTGAAGCTTTCTTT
CASSLAPNTEAFF
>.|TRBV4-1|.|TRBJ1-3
TGCGCCAGCAGCCCCAGATGGGCAGATAGCTCTGGAAACACCATATATTTT
CASSPRWADSSGNTIYF
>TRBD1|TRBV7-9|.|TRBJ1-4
TGTGCCAGCAGCCCCACAGGGGGCGTGGGTGAAAAACTGTTTTTT
CASSPTGGVGEKLFF
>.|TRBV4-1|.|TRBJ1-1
TGCGCCAGCAGCCACCTTCCAGGGCCCTGGGGAGCTTTCTTT
CASSHLPGPWGAFF
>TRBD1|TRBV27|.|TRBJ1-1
TGTGCCAGCATCAGGGGGACTGAAGCTTTCTTT
CASIRGTEAFF
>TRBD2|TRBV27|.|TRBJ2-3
TGTGCCAGCAGTCCTTCTCTGGGAGCGGGAGGGACAGATACGCAGTATTTT
CASSPSLGAGGTDTQYF
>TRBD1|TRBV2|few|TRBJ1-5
TGTGCCAGCAGTAAAGGGACAGTCAATCAGCCCCAGCATTTT
CASSKGTVNQPQHF
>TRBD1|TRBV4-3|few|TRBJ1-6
TGCGCCAGCAGCCAAGATACAGGGGATGATTCACCCCTCCACTTT
CASSQDTGDDSPLHF
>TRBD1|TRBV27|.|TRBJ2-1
TGTGCCAGCAGTTCTTGGGACAGGGGGTTCAATGAGCAGTTCTTC
CASSSWDRGFNEQFF
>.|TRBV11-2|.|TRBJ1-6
TGTGCCAGCAGCTTAGACCAGGGGTATCATTCACCCCTCCACTTT
CASSLDQGYHSPLHF
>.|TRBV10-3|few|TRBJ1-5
TGTGCCATCAGCCGGACAGCAGATCAGCCCCAGCATTTT
CAISRTADQPQHF
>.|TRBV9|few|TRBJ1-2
TGTGCCAGCAGTGTCGGGGCAGCCGATAACTATGGCTACACCTTC
CASSVGAADNYGYTF
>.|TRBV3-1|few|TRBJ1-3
TGTGCCAGCAGCCAACCGCAGCTCGGAAACACCATATATTTT
CASSQPQLGNTIYF
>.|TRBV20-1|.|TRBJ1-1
TGCAGTCAGGGTTTGGGGAGGGAAGCTTTCTTT
CSQGLGREAFF
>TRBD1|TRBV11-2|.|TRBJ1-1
TGTGCCAGCAGCTTTCTAACGGGGGTGGGGACAGGCCGGAACACTGAAGCTTTCTTT
CASSFLTGVGTGRNTEAFF
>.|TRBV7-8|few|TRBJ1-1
TGTGCCAGCAGCTTAGTCGGGTTAATGAACACTGAAGCTTTCTTT
CASSLVGLMNTEAFF
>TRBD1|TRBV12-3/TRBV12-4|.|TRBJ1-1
TGTGCCAGCAGTTTAGAAGGGGGCGGGAACACTGAAGCTTTCTTT
CASSLEGGGNTEAFF
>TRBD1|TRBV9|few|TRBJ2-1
TGTGCCAGCAGCGCGGACAGGGGAGTTAGCAATGAGCAGTTCTTC
CASSADRGVSNEQFF
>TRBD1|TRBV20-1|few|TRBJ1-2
TGCAGTGCCGACAGGGCAACCTATGGCTACACCTTC
CSADRATYGYTF
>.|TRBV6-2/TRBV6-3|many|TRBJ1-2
TGTGCCAGCAGAGAGGCATTTACGTATGGCTACACCTTC
CASREAFTYGYTF
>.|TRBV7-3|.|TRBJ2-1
TGTGCCAGCAGCCCCGGCCCCCTCTCCTACAATGAGCAGTTCTTC
CASSPGPLSYNEQFF
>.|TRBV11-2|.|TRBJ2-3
TGTGCCAGCAGCAGCATACTAGAGGCGCAGTATTTT
CASSSILEAQYF